This record concerns one T cell receptor (beta chain) sequence. Its antigen is as yet unknown. V gave up 5 bases and J gave up 10 bases; unmatched junction bases: 3. CDR3 length: 14 residues. CDR1 and CDR2 from the germline V gene are MNHEY and SMNVEV (reference sequence). Next came a second PCR, run for about 7 to 12 cycles, which used a sample-barcoded 5' primer along with a J-beta primer mix. One entry per CDR3 protein results from TCRdb running MiXCR on the 5' RACE reads. This sample carries about a million distinct CDR3 sequences, about 44% of them seen once, and the ten largest clones take 10% to 15%. The data stem from a study of blood T cells in healthy people across ages. Whole-study results and caveats: Among T cells, TCR beta diversity per million cells dropped roughly linearly as age rose.

The TCR originated in a young man in good health. The chain joins TRBV27 to TRBJ1-6; 12 bases are a match to TRBD1. The sequenced sample was blood. CDR3 region: CASSVGTGGSPLHF. CDR3 coding DNA: TGTGCCAGCAGTGTCGGGACAGGGGGCTCACCCCTCCACTTT.